This T cell receptor (beta chain) is from a study of brain T cells in children with intractable seizures. The sequenced cases were selected for having the highest brain T cell transcript signatures. Patients received at least one anti-epileptic drug before surgery. Assay: immunoSEQ multiplex PCR; the TCRdb copy retains only in-frame clones and omits some. The sample consists of some 64,000 clones, 90% to 96% of them appearing once. The sequenced sample was peripheral blood, obtained at surgery. The TCR comes from a boy under three years old with focal cortical dysplasia and intractable seizures.

In nucleotides, the CDR3 is TGCGCCAGCAGCTCAGGAGGGGCAGCCACCGGGGAGCTGTTTTTT. This sequence encodes CASSSGGAATGELFF. V usage is TRBV5-1 and J usage is TRBJ2-2; maybe TRBD2 (6 bases). V lost 3 bases and J lost 4, with 13 bases in between. In germline, CDR1 is SGHRS, CDR2 YFSETQ. The CDR3 consists of 15 residues.